Listed below are T cell receptor beta chains from one sample, sequenced in a study of technical replicates of blood from several donors. The repertoire was sequenced with immunoSEQ multiplex PCR; TCRdb's copy has only in-frame clones and lacks some. The sample contains tens of thousands of clones, roughly 94% of which appear only once. What was sequenced was T cells isolated from PBMCs. The receptor source for this set is a human donor in good health. Each CDR3 is given with its conserved first and last residue. Each record gives: clone size, J gene, V gene, D gene, CDR3 protein, CDR3 DNA. A D gene is named only where the DNA matches it firmly. Size tells how often a clone was seen (once, few, many) or the class of an expanded clone, and some rows leave it out.

abundance: .
j_gene: TRBJ2-1
v_gene: TRBV4-3
d_gene: .
CDR3aa: CASSRLTAGVADNEQFF
CDR3nt: TGCGCCAGCAGCCGCCTGACTGCAGGGGTCGCAGACAATGAGCAGTTCTTC

abundance: .
j_gene: TRBJ2-1
v_gene: TRBV7-3
d_gene: TRBD2
CDR3aa: CASSLKLAGEKFF
CDR3nt: TGTGCCAGCAGCTTGAAACTAGCGGGAGAGAAATTCTTC

abundance: .
j_gene: TRBJ2-7
v_gene: TRBV7-2
d_gene: .
CDR3aa: CASSKFSREQYF
CDR3nt: TGTGCCAGCAGCAAGTTCTCCAGAGAGCAGTACTTC

abundance: .
j_gene: TRBJ2-7
v_gene: TRBV18
d_gene: TRBD1
CDR3aa: CASSQGTGSSYEQYF
CDR3nt: TGTGCCAGCTCCCAGGGGACAGGGTCCTCCTACGAGCAGTACTTC

abundance: .
j_gene: TRBJ2-1
v_gene: TRBV6-6
d_gene: TRBD2
CDR3aa: CASNRASAGANEQFF
CDR3nt: TGTGCCAGCAACCGGGCTTCCGCGGGAGCGAATGAGCAGTTCTTC

abundance: .
j_gene: TRBJ1-1
v_gene: TRBV7-2
d_gene: .
CDR3aa: CASSFSGRNTEAFF
CDR3nt: TGTGCCAGCAGCTTCTCCGGTAGGAACACTGAAGCTTTCTTT

abundance: .
j_gene: TRBJ1-1
v_gene: TRBV7-9
d_gene: .
CDR3aa: CASSLTGLNTEAFF
CDR3nt: TGTGCCAGCAGCCTCACAGGGTTGAACACTGAAGCTTTCTTT

abundance: .
j_gene: TRBJ2-3
v_gene: TRBV10-3
d_gene: TRBD2
CDR3aa: CAISPTSGSSSDTQYF
CDR3nt: TGTGCCATCAGTCCGACTAGCGGGAGTAGCTCAGATACGCAGTATTTT

abundance: .
j_gene: TRBJ2-2
v_gene: TRBV4-1
d_gene: TRBD1
CDR3aa: CASSLRDSYTGELFF
CDR3nt: TGCGCCAGCAGCCTCCGGGACAGTTACACCGGGGAGCTGTTTTTT

abundance: .
j_gene: TRBJ2-7
v_gene: TRBV5-1
d_gene: TRBD1
CDR3aa: CASSSGGAAYEQYF
CDR3nt: TGCGCCAGCAGCTCAGGGGGCGCTGCCTACGAGCAGTACTTC

abundance: .
j_gene: TRBJ2-1
v_gene: TRBV7-6
d_gene: TRBD2
CDR3aa: CASSLGGGRALEEQFF
CDR3nt: TGTGCCAGCAGCTTAGGGGGCGGGAGGGCCCTAGAGGAGCAGTTCTTC

abundance: .
j_gene: TRBJ1-3
v_gene: TRBV18
d_gene: TRBD1
CDR3aa: CASSPGTGRFGNTIYF
CDR3nt: TGTGCCAGCTCACCTGGGACAGGGAGATTCGGAAACACCATATATTTT

abundance: .
j_gene: TRBJ2-3
v_gene: TRBV19
d_gene: TRBD1
CDR3aa: CASSLTGVEADTQYF
CDR3nt: TGTGCCAGTAGTTTGACAGGGGTGGAAGCAGATACGCAGTATTTT

abundance: .
j_gene: TRBJ1-2
v_gene: TRBV7-2
d_gene: TRBD1
CDR3aa: CASSPTGHGYTF
CDR3nt: TGTGCCAGCAGCCCGACAGGGCATGGCTACACCTTC

abundance: once
j_gene: TRBJ2-7
v_gene: TRBV11-2
d_gene: TRBD2
CDR3aa: CASQIAGVPYEQYF
CDR3nt: TGTGCCAGCCAGATAGCGGGGGTCCCCTACGAGCAGTACTTC